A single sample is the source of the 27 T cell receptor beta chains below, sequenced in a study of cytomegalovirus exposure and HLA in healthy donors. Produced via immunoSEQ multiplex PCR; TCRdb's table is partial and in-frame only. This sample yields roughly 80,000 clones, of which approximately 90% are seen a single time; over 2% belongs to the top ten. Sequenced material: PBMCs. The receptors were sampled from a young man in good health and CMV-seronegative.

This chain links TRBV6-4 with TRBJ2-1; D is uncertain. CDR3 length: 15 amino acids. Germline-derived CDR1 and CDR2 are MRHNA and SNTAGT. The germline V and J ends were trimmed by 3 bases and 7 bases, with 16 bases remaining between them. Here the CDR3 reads CASSEGRSGLNEQFF. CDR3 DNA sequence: TGTGCCAGCAGTGAGGGTCGATCCGGGTTGAATGAGCAGTTCTTC.

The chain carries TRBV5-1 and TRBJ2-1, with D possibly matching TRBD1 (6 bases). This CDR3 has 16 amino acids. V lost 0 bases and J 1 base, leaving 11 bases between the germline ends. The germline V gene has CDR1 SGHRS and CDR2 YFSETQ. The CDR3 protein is CASSLDGGLSYNEQFF. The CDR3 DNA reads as TGCGCCAGCAGCTTGGATGGGGGCCTATCCTACAATGAGCAGTTCTTC.

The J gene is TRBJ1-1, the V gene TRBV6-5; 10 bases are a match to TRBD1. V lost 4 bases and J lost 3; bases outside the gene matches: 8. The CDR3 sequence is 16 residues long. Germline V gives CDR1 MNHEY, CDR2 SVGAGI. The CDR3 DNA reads TGTGCCAGCAGTTCTGGAACCGGGACAGGGGACACTGAAGCTTTCTTT. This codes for CASSSGTGTGDTEAFF.

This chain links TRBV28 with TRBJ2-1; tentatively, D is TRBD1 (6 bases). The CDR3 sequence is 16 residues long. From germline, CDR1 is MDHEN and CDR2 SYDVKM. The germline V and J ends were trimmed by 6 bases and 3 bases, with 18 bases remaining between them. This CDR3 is CASRRRQVGLYNEQFF. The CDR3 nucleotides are TGTGCCAGCAGACGAAGACAGGTTGGGCTCTACAATGAGCAGTTCTTC.

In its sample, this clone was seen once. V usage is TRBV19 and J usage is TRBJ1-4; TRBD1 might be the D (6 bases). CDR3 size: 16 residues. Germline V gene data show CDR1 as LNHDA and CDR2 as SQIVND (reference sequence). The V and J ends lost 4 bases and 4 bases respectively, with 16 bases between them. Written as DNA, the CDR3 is TGTGCCAGTAGTACGCCCTGGACAGCTAATAATGAAAAACTGTTTTTT. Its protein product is CASSTPWTANNEKLFF.

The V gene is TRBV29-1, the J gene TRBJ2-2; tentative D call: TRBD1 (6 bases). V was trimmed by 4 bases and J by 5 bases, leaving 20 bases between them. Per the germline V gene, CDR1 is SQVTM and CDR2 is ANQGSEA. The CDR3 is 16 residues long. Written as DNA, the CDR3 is TGCAGCGTTGTCGTTCGGGACAAGGGGAAGACCGGGGAGCTGTTTTTT. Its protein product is CSVVVRDKGKTGELFF.

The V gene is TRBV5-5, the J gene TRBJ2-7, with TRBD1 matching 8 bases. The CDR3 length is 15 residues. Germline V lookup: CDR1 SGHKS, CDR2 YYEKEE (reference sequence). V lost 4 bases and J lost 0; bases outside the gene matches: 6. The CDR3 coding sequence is TGTGCCAGCAGCCCTAGACAGGGGAGCTCCTACGAGCAGTACTTC. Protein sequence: CASSPRQGSSYEQYF.

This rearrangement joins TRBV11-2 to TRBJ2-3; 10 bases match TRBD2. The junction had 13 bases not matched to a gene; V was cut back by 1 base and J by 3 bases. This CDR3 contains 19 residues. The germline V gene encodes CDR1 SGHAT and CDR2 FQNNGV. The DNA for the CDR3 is TGTGCCAGCAGCTTAGGTCAGACAGCGGGGGGGAGTATAACAGATACGCAGTATTTT. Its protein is CASSLGQTAGGSITDTQYF.

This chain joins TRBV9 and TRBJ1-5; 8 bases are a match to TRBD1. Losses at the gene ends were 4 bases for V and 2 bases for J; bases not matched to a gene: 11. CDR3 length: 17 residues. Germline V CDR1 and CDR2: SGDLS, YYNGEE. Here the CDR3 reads CASSKTWDRSGNQPQHF. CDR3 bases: TGTGCCAGCAGCAAGACATGGGACAGGTCGGGCAATCAGCCCCAGCATTTT.

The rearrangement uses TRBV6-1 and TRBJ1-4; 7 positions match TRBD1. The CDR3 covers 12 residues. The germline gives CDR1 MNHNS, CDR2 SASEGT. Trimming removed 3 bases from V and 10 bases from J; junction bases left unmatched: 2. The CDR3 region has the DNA TGTGCCAGCAGTGATCGACAGGGAAAACTGTTTTTT. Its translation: CASSDRQGKLFF.

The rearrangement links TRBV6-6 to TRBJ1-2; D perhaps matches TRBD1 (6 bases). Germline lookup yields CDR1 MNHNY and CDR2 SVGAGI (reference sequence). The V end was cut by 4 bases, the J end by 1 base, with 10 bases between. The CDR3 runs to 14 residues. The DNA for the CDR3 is TGTGCCAGCAGTTGGACAGTAGATAACTATGGCTACACCTTC. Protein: CASSWTVDNYGYTF.

This CDR3 reads CASRGKWGDRDTQYF. CDR3 DNA: TGTGCCAGCAGGGGCAAATGGGGCGACAGGGATACGCAGTATTTT. V usage is TRBV7-2 and J usage is TRBJ2-3, with D tentatively TRBD1 (6 bases). The CDR3 extends over 15 amino acids. Trimming left V 6 bases short and J 6 bases short, with 19 bases between. CDR1 and CDR2 from the germline V gene are SGHTA and FQGNSA.

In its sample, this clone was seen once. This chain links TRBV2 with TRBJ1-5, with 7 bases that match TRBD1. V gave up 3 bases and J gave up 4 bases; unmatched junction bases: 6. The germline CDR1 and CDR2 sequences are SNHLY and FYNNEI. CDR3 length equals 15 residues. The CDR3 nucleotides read TGTGCCAGCAGTGAGGTCAGGGGGGTAAATCAGCCCCAGCATTTT. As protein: CASSEVRGVNQPQHF.

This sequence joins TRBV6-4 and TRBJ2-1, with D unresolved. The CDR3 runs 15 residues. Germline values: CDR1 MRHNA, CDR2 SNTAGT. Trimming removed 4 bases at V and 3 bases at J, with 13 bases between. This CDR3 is CASSVDLGYYNEQFF. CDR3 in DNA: TGTGCCAGCAGTGTTGATCTGGGCTACTACAATGAGCAGTTCTTC.

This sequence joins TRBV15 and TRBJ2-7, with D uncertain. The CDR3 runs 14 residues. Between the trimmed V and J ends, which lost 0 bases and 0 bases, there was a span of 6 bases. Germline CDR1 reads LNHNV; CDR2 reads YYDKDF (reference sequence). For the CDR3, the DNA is TGTGCCACCAGCAGAGATGCTAGCTCCTACGAGCAGTACTTC. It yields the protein CATSRDASSYEQYF.

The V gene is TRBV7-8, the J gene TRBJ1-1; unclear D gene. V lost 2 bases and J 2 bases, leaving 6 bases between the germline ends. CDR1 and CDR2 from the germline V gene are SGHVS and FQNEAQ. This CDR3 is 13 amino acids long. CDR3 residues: CASSLLANTEAFF. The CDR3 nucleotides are TGTGCCAGCAGCTTATTGGCCAACACTGAAGCTTTCTTT. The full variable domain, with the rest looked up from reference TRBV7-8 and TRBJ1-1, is GAGVSQSPRYKVAKRGQDVALRCDPISGHVSLFWYQQALGQGPEFLTYFQNEAQLDKSGLPSDRFFAERPEGSVSTLKIQRTQQEDSAVYLCASSLLANTEAFFGQGTRLTVV.

This CDR3 is CAWRTGTGVFLGTEAFF. The CDR3 nucleotides are TGTGCCTGGAGGACCGGGACAGGGGTATTTTTGGGCACTGAAGCTTTCTTT. The rearrangement links TRBV30 to TRBJ1-1, with 10 bases lining up with TRBD1. The CDR3 extends over 17 amino acids. In germline, CDR1 is GTSNPN, CDR2 SVGIG (reference sequence). The V segment lost 3 bases and the J segment 4 bases; nucleotides outside the gene matches: 14.

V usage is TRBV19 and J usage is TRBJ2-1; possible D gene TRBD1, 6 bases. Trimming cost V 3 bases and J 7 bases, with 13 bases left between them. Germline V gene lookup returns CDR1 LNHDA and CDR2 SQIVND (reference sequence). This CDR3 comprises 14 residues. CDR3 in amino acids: CASSILGRGNEQFF. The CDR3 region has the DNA TGTGCCAGTAGTATCTTGGGCAGGGGTAATGAGCAGTTCTTC.

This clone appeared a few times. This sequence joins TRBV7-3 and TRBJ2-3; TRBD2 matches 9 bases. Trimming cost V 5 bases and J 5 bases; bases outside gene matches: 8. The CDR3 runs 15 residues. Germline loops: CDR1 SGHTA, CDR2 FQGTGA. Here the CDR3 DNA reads TGTGCCAGCAGCGATCTCGGGACTAGCCAAGATACGCAGTATTTT. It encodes CASSDLGTSQDTQYF.

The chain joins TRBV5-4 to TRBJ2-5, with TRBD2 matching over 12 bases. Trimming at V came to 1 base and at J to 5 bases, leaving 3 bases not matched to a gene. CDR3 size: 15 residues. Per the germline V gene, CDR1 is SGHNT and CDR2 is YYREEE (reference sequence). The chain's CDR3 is CASSLTSGGPETQYF. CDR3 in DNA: TGTGCCAGCAGCTTGACTAGCGGGGGGCCTGAGACCCAGTACTTC.

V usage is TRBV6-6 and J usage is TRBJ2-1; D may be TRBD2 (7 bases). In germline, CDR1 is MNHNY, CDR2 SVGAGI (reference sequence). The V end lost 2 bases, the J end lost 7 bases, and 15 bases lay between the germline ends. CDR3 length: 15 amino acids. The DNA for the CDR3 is TGTGCCAGCAGTTACCCGGGGGGCTTCTTAAATGAGCAGTTCTTC. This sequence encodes CASSYPGGFLNEQFF.

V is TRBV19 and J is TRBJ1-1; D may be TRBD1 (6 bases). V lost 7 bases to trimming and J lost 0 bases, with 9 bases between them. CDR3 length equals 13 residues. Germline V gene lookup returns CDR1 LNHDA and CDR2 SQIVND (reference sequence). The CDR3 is CASTRTVNTEAFF. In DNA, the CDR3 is TGTGCCAGTACCCGGACAGTGAACACTGAAGCTTTCTTT. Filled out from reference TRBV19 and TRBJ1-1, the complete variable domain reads DGGITQSPKYLFRKEGQNVTLSCEQNLNHDAMYWYRQDPGQGLRLIYYSQIVNDFQKGDIAEGYSVSREKKESFPLTVTSAQKNPTAFYLCASTRTVNTEAFFGQGTRLTVV.

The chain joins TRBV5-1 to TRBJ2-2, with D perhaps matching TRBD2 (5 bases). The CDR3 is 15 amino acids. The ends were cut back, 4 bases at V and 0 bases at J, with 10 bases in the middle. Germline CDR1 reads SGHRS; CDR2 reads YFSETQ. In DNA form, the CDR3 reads TGCGCCAGCAGCCTAATGGAGGCGAACACCGGGGAGCTGTTTTTT. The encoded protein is CASSLMEANTGELFF. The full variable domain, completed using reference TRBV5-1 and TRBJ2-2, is KAGVTQTPRYLIKTRGQQVTLSCSPISGHRSVSWYQQTPGQGLQFLFEYFSETQRNKGNFPGRFSGRQFSNSRSEMNVSTLELGDSALYLCASSLMEANTGELFFGEGSRLTVL.

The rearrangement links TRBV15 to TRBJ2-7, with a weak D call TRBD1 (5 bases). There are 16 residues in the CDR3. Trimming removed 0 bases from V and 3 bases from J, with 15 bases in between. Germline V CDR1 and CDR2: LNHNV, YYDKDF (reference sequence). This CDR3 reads CATSRDWGPPHYEQYF. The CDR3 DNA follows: TGTGCCACCAGCAGAGACTGGGGCCCCCCACACTACGAGCAGTACTTC.

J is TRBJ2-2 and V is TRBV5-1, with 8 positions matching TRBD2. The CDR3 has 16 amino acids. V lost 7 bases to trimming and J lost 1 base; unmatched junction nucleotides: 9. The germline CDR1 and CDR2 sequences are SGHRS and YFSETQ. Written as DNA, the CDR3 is TGCGCCAGCGCCTTCTTTAGCGGGGAGAACACCGGGGAGCTGTTTTTT. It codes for CASAFFSGENTGELFF. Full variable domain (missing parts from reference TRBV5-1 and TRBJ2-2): KAGVTQTPRYLIKTRGQQVTLSCSPISGHRSVSWYQQTPGQGLQFLFEYFSETQRNKGNFPGRFSGRQFSNSRSEMNVSTLELGDSALYLCASAFFSGENTGELFFGEGSRLTVL.

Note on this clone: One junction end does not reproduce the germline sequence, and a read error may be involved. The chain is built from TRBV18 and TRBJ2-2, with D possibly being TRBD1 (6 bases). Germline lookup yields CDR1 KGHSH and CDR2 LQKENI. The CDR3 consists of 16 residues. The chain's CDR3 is CASSPRRDTNTGELFF. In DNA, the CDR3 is TGTGCCAGCTCGCCACGCCGGGACACTAACACCGGGGAGCTGTTTTTT.

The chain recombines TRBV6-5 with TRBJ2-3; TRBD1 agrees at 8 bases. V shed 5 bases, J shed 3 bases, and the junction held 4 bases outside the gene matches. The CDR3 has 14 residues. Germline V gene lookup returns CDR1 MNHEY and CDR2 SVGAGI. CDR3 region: CASSRDRGTDTQYF. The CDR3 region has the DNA TGTGCCAGCAGTCGAGACAGGGGTACAGATACGCAGTATTTT.